This TCR beta chain was documented in a study of T-cell reconstitution after alpha-beta-depleted transplantation in children. Study observations and caveats: There were some patients whose high TCRbeta diversity at day 60 came from surviving recipient T cells and thymic progenitors. Alpha-beta T cells about two months after transplant reportedly derived from several hundred expanded graft clones. At one year after transplant, newly produced T cells mostly accounted for T-cell counts and diversity.

This clonotype was counted at least ten times. The antigen is unknown. TCRbeta library construction was performed incorporating unique molecular identifiers. TCRdb re-called the PCR reads through MiXCR, storing one row per CDR3 protein. The table has around 140,000 distinct CDR3 sequences, roughly 9% seen once. The germline V gene has CDR1 SGHVS and CDR2 FQNEAQ. The V gene lost 1 base and the J gene lost 5 bases, with 6 bases spanning the gap. The CDR3 extends over 13 amino acids. The receptor comes from a female patient aged 2-15 years who had a stem cell transplant for congenital amegakaryocytic thrombocytopenia, so the T cells may come from the graft donor. The chain uses TRBV7-8 and TRBJ2-1; maybe TRBD2 (5 bases). Sequencing used PBMCs, mostly from graft donor cells, obtained 180 days after TCRalphabeta/CD19-depleted stem cell transplant. CDR3 coding DNA: TGTGCCAGCAGCTTAGGGAGGAACAATGAGCAGTTCTTC. As protein: CASSLGRNNEQFF.